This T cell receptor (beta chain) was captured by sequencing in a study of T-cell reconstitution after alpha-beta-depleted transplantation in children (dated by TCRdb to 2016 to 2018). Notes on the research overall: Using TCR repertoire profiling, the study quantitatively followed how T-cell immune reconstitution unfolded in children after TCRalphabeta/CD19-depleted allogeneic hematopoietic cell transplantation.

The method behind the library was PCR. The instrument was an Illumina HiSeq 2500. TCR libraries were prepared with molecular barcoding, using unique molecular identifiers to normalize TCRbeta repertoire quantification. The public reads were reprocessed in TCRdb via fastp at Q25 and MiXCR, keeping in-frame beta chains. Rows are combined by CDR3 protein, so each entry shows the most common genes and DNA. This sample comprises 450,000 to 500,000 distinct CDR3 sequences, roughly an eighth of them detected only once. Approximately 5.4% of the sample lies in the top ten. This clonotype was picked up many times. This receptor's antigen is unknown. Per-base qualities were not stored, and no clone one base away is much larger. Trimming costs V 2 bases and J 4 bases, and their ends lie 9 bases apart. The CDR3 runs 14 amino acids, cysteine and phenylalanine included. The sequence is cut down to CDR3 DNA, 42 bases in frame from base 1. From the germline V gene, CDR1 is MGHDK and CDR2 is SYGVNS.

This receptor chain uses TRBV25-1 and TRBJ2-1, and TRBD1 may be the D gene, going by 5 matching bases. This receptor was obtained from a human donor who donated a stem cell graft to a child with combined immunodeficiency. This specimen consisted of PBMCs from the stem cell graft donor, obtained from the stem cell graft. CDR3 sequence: CASSEPQGYNEQFF. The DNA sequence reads TGTGCCAGCAGTGAACCGCAGGGTTACAATGAGCAGTTCTTC.